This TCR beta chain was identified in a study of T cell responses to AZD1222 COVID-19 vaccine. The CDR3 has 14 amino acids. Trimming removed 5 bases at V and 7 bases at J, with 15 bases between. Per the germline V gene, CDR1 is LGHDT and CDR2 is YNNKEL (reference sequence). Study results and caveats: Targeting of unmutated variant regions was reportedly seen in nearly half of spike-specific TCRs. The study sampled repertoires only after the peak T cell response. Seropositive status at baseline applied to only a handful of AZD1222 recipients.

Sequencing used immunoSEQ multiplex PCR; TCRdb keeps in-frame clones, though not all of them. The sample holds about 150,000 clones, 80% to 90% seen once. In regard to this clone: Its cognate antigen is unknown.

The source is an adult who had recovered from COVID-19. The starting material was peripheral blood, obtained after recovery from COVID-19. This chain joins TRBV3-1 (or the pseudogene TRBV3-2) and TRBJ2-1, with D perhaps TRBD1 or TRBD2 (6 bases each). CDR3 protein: CASSFSGGGNEQFF. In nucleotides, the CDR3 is TGTGCCAGCAGCTTCTCCGGGGGCGGGAATGAGCAGTTCTTC.